This T cell receptor (beta chain) was observed in a study of graft-versus-host responses after intestinal transplantation. The overall study: Anti-thymocyte globulin induction preceded roughly 3 years of tacrolimus and steroid maintenance in all recipients. Points from the study as a whole: Ileal or blood samples showed some GvH clones first, and such clones were also found in recipient marrow.

Germline CDR1 and CDR2: SGHRS and YFSETQ. Trimming stripped 0 bases from V and 4 bases from J, with 7 bases between. This CDR3 is 14 amino acids long. Points on this clone: Its antigen is unknown.

Generated by immunoSEQ multiplex PCR, the TCRdb table keeps only in-frame clones and is missing some. The data hold fewer than 150,000 clones, with around 90% observed a single time. The chain has TRBV5-1 and TRBJ2-2, with a possible D match to TRBD2 (5 bases). This specimen consisted of unstimulated CD4+ T cells sorted from spleen or lymph node cells, obtained before intestinal transplant. This clonotype was sampled from a human donor who received an intestinal transplant. The CDR3 reads CASSLEGSTGELFF. CDR3 DNA: TGCGCCAGCAGCTTGGAAGGGAGCACCGGGGAGCTGTTTTTT.